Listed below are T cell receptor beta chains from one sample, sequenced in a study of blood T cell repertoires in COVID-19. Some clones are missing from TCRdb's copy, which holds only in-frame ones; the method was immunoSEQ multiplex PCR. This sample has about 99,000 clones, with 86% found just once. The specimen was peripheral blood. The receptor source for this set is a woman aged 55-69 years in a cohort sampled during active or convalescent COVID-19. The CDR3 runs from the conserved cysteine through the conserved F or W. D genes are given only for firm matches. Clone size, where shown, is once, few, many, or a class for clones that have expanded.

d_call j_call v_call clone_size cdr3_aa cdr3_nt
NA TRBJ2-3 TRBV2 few CASSDGAGATTDTQYF TGTGCCAGCAGTGATGGGGCAGGGGCCACCACAGATACGCAGTATTTT
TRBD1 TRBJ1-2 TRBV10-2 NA CASSAQGFNYGYTF TGCGCCAGCAGTGCACAGGGGTTTAACTATGGCTACACCTTC
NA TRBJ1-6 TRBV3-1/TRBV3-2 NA CASSPQGTYNSPLHF TGTGCCAGCAGCCCCCAGGGAACCTATAATTCACCCCTCCACTTT
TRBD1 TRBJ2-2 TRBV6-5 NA CASSWDSTNTGELFF TGTGCCAGCAGTTGGGACAGCACGAACACCGGGGAGCTGTTTTTT
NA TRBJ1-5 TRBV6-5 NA CASRIDRNQPQHF TGTGCCAGCAGGATAGACAGGAATCAGCCCCAGCATTTT
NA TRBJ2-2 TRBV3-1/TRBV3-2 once CASTGPGELFF TGTGCCAGCACCGGTCCCGGGGAGCTGTTTTTT
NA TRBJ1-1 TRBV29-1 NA CSVVPGNTEAFF TGCAGCGTTGTTCCGGGGAACACTGAAGCTTTCTTT
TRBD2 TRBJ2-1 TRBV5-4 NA CASSLRTSGSYNEQFF TGTGCCAGCAGCTTGCGGACTAGCGGTTCCTACAATGAGCAGTTCTTC
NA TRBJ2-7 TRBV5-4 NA CASSFTGYEQYF TGTGCCAGCAGCTTTACAGGCTACGAGCAGTACTTC
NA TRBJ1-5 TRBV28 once CASRVTGGPQHF TGTGCCAGCAGGGTCACGGGGGGGCCCCAGCATTTT
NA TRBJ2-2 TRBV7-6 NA CASSLTQTTGELFF TGTGCCAGCAGCCTGACTCAAACCACCGGGGAGCTGTTTTTT
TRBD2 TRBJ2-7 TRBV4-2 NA CASEEVAGNHEQYF TGTGCAAGCGAGGAAGTAGCGGGTAACCACGAGCAGTACTTC
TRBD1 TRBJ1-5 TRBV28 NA CASSTGTGSQPQHF TGTGCCAGCAGCACCGGGACAGGGAGTCAGCCCCAGCATTTT
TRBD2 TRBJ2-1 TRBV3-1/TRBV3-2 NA CASSPTLAGAPYNEQFF TGTGCCAGCAGCCCCACCCTAGCGGGGGCGCCATACAATGAGCAGTTCTTC
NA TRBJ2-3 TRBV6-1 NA CASSEYRGLLTDTQYF TGTGCCAGCAGTGAATATAGGGGACTCCTCACAGATACGCAGTATTTT
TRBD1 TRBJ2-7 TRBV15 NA CATARDRGPYEQYF TGTGCCACCGCCCGGGACAGGGGGCCCTACGAGCAGTACTTC
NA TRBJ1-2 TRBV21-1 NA CASSTCYGYTF TGTGCCAGCAGCACTTGCTATGGCTACACCTTC
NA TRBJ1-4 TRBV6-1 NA CASSEFARVEKLFF TGTGCCAGCAGTGAATTCGCCAGGGTTGAAAAACTGTTTTTT
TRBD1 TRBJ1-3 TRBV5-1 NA CASSLGTGDSGNTIYF TGCGCCAGCAGCTTGGGGACAGGCGACTCTGGAAACACCATATATTTT
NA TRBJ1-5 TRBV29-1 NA CSVAPGTSNQPQHF TGCAGCGTAGCCCCAGGGACAAGCAATCAGCCCCAGCATTTT
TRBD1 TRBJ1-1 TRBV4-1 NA CASSQDRQGGTEAFF TGCGCCAGCAGCCAAGATAGACAGGGGGGCACTGAAGCTTTCTTT
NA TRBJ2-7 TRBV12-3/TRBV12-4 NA CASTLGGSYEQYF TGTGCCAGCACCCTAGGGGGTTCCTACGAGCAGTACTTC
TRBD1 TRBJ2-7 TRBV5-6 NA CASSWTGNYEQYF TGTGCCAGCAGCTGGACAGGGAACTACGAGCAGTACTTC
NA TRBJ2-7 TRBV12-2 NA CASRTKTVATYEQYF TGTGCAAGTCGAACGAAGACAGTCGCAACCTACGAGCAGTACTTC
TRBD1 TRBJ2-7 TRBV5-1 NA CASSLLQGVDEQYF TGCGCCAGCAGCCTTCTCCAGGGGGTTGACGAGCAGTACTTC
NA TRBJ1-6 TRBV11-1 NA CASSGLLDSPLHF TGTGCCAGCAGTGGACTGTTAGATTCACCCCTCCACTTT
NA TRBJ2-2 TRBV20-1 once CSASPGTLNTGELFF TGCAGTGCTAGTCCCGGGACACTGAACACCGGGGAGCTGTTTTTT
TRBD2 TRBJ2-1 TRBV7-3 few CASSLWLREGGNEQFF TGTGCCAGCAGCTTATGGTTGCGGGAGGGCGGGAATGAGCAGTTCTTC
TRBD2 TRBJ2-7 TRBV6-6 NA CASRDREASYEQYF TGTGCCAGCAGGGACCGGGAGGCCTCCTACGAGCAGTACTTC
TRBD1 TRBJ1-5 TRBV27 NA CASSWTGTGDQPQHF TGTGCCAGCAGTTGGACCGGGACAGGGGATCAGCCCCAGCATTTT
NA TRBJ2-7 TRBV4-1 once CASSQDSNNYYEQYF TGCGCCAGCAGCCAAGATAGCAACAATTACTACGAGCAGTACTTC
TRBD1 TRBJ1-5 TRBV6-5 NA CASSWTGGWGQPQHF TGTGCCAGCAGTTGGACAGGGGGCTGGGGACAGCCCCAGCATTTT
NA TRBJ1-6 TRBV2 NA CASSAGYNSPLHF TGTGCCAGCAGTGCCGGGTACAATTCACCCCTCCACTTT
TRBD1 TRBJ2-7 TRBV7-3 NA CASSLGAGQGYEQYF TGTGCCAGCAGCTTAGGGGCGGGACAGGGATACGAGCAGTACTTC
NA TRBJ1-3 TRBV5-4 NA CASSFRTASGNTIYF TGTGCCAGCAGCTTTCGGACAGCCTCTGGAAACACCATATATTTT
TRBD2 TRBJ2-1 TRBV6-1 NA CASSAPGTRVRNEQFF TGTGCCAGCAGTGCACCCGGGACTAGGGTAAGGAATGAGCAGTTCTTC
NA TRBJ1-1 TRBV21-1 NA CASSKVCGATEAFF TGTGCCAGCAGCAAAGTATGCGGAGCCACTGAAGCTTTCTTT
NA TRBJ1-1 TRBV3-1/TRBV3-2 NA CASSQGHDTEAFF TGTGCCAGCAGCCAAGGGCACGACACTGAAGCTTTCTTT
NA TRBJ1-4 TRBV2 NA CASSEGAGEKLFF TGTGCCAGCAGTGAAGGGGCAGGGGAAAAACTGTTTTTT
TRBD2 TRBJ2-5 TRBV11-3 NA CASSLGPPRTSWEETQYF TGTGCCAGCAGCTTAGGCCCCCCCCGGACTAGCTGGGAAGAGACCCAGTACTTC
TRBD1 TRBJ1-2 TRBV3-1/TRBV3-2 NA CASSQRAGGGGYTF TGTGCCAGCAGCCAAAGGGCAGGGGGTGGCGGCTACACCTTC
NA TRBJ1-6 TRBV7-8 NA CASSELGGLDSPLHF TGTGCCAGCAGCGAATTAGGAGGGTTGGATTCACCCCTCCACTTT
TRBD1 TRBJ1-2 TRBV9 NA CASSDHPRGDNYGYTF TGTGCCAGCAGCGACCACCCCAGGGGGGATAACTATGGCTACACCTTC
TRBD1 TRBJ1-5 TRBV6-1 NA CASSELTGAPLGQPQHF TGTGCCAGCAGTGAATTGACAGGGGCCCCTCTGGGGCAGCCCCAGCATTTT
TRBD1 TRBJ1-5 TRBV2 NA CASRDITGGIKPQHF TGTGCCAGCAGGGATATTACAGGGGGTATAAAGCCCCAGCATTTT
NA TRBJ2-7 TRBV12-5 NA CASVADRDFSSYEQYF TGTGCTAGTGTTGCCGACAGGGACTTTAGCTCCTACGAGCAGTACTTC
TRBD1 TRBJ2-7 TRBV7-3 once CASSPGQGNHEQYF TGTGCCAGCAGCCCCGGACAGGGGAATCACGAGCAGTACTTC
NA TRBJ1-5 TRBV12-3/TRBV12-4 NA CASSLAGNQPQHF TGTGCCAGCAGTTTGGCTGGCAATCAGCCCCAGCATTTT
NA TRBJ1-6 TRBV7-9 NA CASSRGGFFNSPLHF TGTGCCAGCAGCCGCGGGGGCTTTTTTAATTCACCCCTCCACTTT
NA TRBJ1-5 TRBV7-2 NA CASSPEASNQPQHF TGTGCCAGCAGCCCCGAGGCTAGCAATCAGCCCCAGCATTTT
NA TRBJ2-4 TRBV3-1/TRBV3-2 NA CASSHPGLGGTFIQYF TGTGCCAGCAGCCATCCCGGATTGGGGGGAACATTCATTCAGTACTTC
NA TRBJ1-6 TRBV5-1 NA CASSSSGPPLHF TGCGCCAGCAGTTCTAGTGGTCCACCCCTCCACTTT